This T cell receptor (beta chain) was captured in a study of blood T cells in healthy people across ages (dated by TCRdb to the mid-2010s). In the study overall: In model experiments, roughly one uniquely barcoded TCR beta cDNA molecule per two T cells was captured by template switching. Age-related changes in TCR beta repertoire diversity were measured in the study by deep sequencing normalized with unique cDNA molecular identifiers. The donors were divided into four age groups: young (average around 16 years), middle-aged (approximately 39), aged (around 67) and long-lived (82). To avoid experimental bias, donors of different ages were randomly spread across the sequencing lanes. Two additional independent replicas of 1 million unique cDNA reads from the same blood draw were analyzed for two donors (one aged 18 to 30 and one aged 80 or older).

Systemically healthy Caucasian individuals from Russia, approximately 39 in total and aged about 6 to 100 years, were included as donors. Roughly 9.5 milliliters of peripheral blood were drawn from each donor into EDTA-treated Vacutainer tubes. Ficoll-Paque density-gradient centrifugation was used to isolate PBMCs, with at least 6.5 million obtained per sample. Trizol reagent was used to extract total RNA from the PBMCs, yielding at least 5.5 micrograms per sample. For every donor, flow cytometry on a PBMC aliquot measured the percentage of naive CD45RAhigh/CD27high T cells. With respect to this clonotype: Its target antigen remains unknown. Per-base quality was not reported, and no clone a single base away is much larger than it.

The paper's findings and limits, for the study overall: Observed TCR beta diversity per million T cells fell roughly linearly with age, and a significant reduction was already apparent by age approximately 41. Total diversity estimates from one million sequenced T cells were considered lower bounds and underestimates. The long-lived group showed more naive CD4+ T cells, fewer expanded clones and increased TCR diversity than the aged group, suggesting age selection. There was a strong correlation between observed TCR beta diversity and the percentage of naive T cells measured by flow cytometry. Donor CMV infection status was unknown, potentially confounding age-related changes in expanded clonotypes. Because profiling used bulk unsorted PBMCs, naive and antigen-experienced compartments could not be compared conclusively.

From its cysteine to its phenylalanine, the CDR3 spans 15 amino acids. Only CDR3 DNA is held: 45 bases, read in frame from base 1. V has 3 bases trimmed and J has 3 bases trimmed; junction bases matching no gene number 7. According to the germline V gene, CDR1 reads SGDLS and CDR2 reads YYNGEE. The library relied on 5' RACE. A second PCR of roughly 7 to 12 cycles was run with a J-beta primer mix and a sample-barcoded 5' primer. A unique molecular identifier was introduced onto each TCR beta cDNA molecule by a template-switch 5' adaptor carrying 12 random nucleotides. Each sample yielded at least 2.5 million CDR3-containing paired-end reads. All of the RNA was converted into first-strand cDNA using the Mint cDNA synthesis kit, with a TRBC-specific oligonucleotide serving as the primer. Following uracil-DNA glycosylase treatment, a first 18-cycle PCR with universal primers M1SS and BC2_uni_R was performed on all cDNA. The authors' analysis ran thus. Normalization of each sample was performed by random selection of 1 million high-quality reads, each carrying a distinct molecular identifier. Reads with shared molecular identifiers were discarded instead of being binned into consensus sequences. MiTCR, run with a Q25 quality threshold and the strictest error-elimination algorithm, handled CDR3 identification, clonotype clustering and error correction. A nonparametric unseen species model with Euler transformation was used to estimate a lower bound on total TCR beta diversity. TCRdb cleaned the public reads at Q25 with fastp, built clones with MiXCR and kept in-frame beta chains. Identical CDR3 proteins give one entry, which carries the most common genes and DNA. For this entry, the V and J calls and clone size follow TCRdb and not the study's own pipeline. This sample comprises roughly 1.9 million distinct CDR3 sequences, roughly two fifths of them detected only once. 23% of the sample comes from the top ten.

The sequencing sample was made of blood. The TCR originated in a human donor in good health. This sequence uses TRBV9 and TRBJ2-7; 9 central bases correspond to TRBD1. The nucleotide sequence is given as TGTGCCAGCAGCGGGACAGGGGCGCTTGGCTACGAGCAGTACTTC. Translation gives CASSGTGALGYEQYF.